The 23 T cell receptor beta chains listed next were all sequenced from one sample in a study of control samples from healthy donors and cancer patients. Repertoires were generated with immunoSEQ multiplex PCR, while TCRdb's copy carries only in-frame clones and drops some. The sample shows 60,000 to 70,000 clones, 85% of them seen only once. Sequenced: blood. All receptors derive from a man aged 35-49 years in good health.

The chain has TRBV7-2 and TRBJ1-2, with D unresolved. Looked up from germline, CDR1 is SGHTA and CDR2 is FQGNSA. This CDR3 is built from 13 residues. V was trimmed by 5 bases and J by 4 bases, leaving 11 bases between them. The CDR3 DNA reads as TGTGCCAGCAGCACCCTGATAGGCTATGGCTACACCTTC. Protein: CASSTLIGYGYTF.

J is TRBJ1-1 and V is TRBV6-2 or TRBV6-3; D unresolved. CDR3 length: 14 residues. V was pared by 2 bases and J by 0 bases, with 7 bases between. Germline CDR1 and CDR2: MNHEY and SVGEGT. CDR3 amino acids: CASSYAQVNTEAFF. The CDR3 coding sequence is TGTGCCAGCAGTTACGCGCAGGTGAACACTGAAGCTTTCTTT.

The chain links TRBV7-9 to TRBJ1-2, with a weak D call TRBD1 (5 bases). CDR3 length: 14 residues. Germline CDR1 is SEHNR and CDR2 is FQNEAQ (reference sequence). V lost 5 bases and J lost 4, with 14 bases in between. CDR3 residues: CASSPGEGPYGYTF. In nucleotides, the CDR3 is TGTGCCAGCAGCCCGGGGGAGGGCCCCTATGGCTACACCTTC.

This clone came up a few times. J is TRBJ1-1 and V is TRBV30; D perhaps matches TRBD1 (6 bases). Per germline, CDR1 GTSNPN and CDR2 SVGIG (reference sequence). The CDR3 sequence is 12 residues long. Deletions cut 2 bases from V and 5 bases from J, with 9 bases between. This chain's CDR3 is CAWSRQETEAFF. The CDR3, as DNA: TGTGCCTGGAGTCGACAGGAGACTGAAGCTTTCTTT. Full variable domain (rest looked up from reference TRBV30 and TRBJ1-1): SQTIHQWPATLVQPVGSPLSLECTVEGTSNPNLYWYRQAAGRGLQLLFYSVGIGQISSEVPQNLSASRPQDRQFILSSKKLLLSDSGFYLCAWSRQETEAFFGQGTRLTVV.

The V call is TRBV7-9, the J call TRBJ1-4; D possibly corresponds to TRBD1 (6 bases). V dropped 5 bases and J dropped 4 bases, with 17 bases sitting between them. The germline CDR1 and CDR2 sequences are SEHNR and FQNEAQ (reference sequence). The CDR3 has 16 amino acids. CDR3 nucleotide sequence: TGTGCCAGCAGCCAAGGACGGGGGACAAGTAATGAAAAACTGTTTTTT. It yields the protein CASSQGRGTSNEKLFF.

The chain joins TRBV19 to TRBJ1-2, with 8 bases identical to TRBD1. V lost 3 bases and J lost 8; bases outside the gene matches: 11. The length of the CDR3 is 15 residues. Per the germline V gene, CDR1 is LNHDA and CDR2 is SQIVND (reference sequence). CDR3 region: CASSMGTGGRSGYTF. Here the CDR3 DNA reads TGTGCCAGTAGTATGGGAACAGGGGGTAGGAGCGGCTACACCTTC.

This chain joins TRBV6-6 and TRBJ1-1; a weak D match, TRBD1 (5 bases). The V end lost 8 bases, the J end lost 6 bases, and 13 bases lay between the germline ends. The CDR3 consists of 12 residues. Looked up from germline, CDR1 is MNHNY and CDR2 is SVGAGI (reference sequence). This CDR3 is CASQGAGPEAFF. The DNA for the CDR3 is TGTGCCAGCCAAGGGGCAGGGCCTGAAGCTTTCTTT.

The J gene is TRBJ2-2, the V gene TRBV14, with D tentatively TRBD1 (5 bases). Germline CDR1 reads SGHDN; CDR2 reads FVKESK. CDR3 length: 16 amino acids. Trimming cost V 3 bases and J 0 bases, with 11 bases left between them. The CDR3: CASSHTRASNTGELFF. The CDR3 nucleotides read TGTGCCAGCAGCCACACCAGGGCCTCGAACACCGGGGAGCTGTTTTTT.

The chain carries TRBV5-1 and TRBJ1-2; the match to TRBD1 covers 7 bases. J gave up 8 bases and V 4 bases, and 5 bases lay outside the gene matches. Germline lookup yields CDR1 SGHRS and CDR2 YFSETQ. The CDR3 runs to 12 residues. The CDR3 DNA follows: TGCGCCAGCAGCGAACAGGGGCCGGGCTACACCTTC. Amino acids: CASSEQGPGYTF.

Here the CDR3 DNA reads TGTGCCAGCAGCTCGGACTCCTTTACCGGGGAGCTGTTTTTT. Its translation is CASSSDSFTGELFF. The chain recombines TRBV7-2 with TRBJ2-2; a possible D gene is TRBD2 (5 bases). The CDR3 contains 14 residues. Germline lookup yields CDR1 SGHTA and CDR2 FQGNSA. Trimming stripped 4 bases from V and 5 bases from J, with 11 bases between. Looking up the rest from reference TRBV7-2 and TRBJ2-2 gives the full variable domain: GAGVSQSPSNKVTEKGKDVELRCDPISGHTALYWYRQSLGQGLEFLIYFQGNSAPDKSGLPSDRFSAERTGGSVSTLTIQRTQQEDSAVYLCASSSDSFTGELFFGEGSRLTVL.

The rearrangement links TRBV6-2 or TRBV6-3 to TRBJ2-7, with 14 bases matching TRBD2. Trimming at V came to 4 bases and at J to 5 bases, leaving 7 bases not matched to a gene. Germline V CDR1 and CDR2: MNHEY, SVGEGT. The CDR3 is made up of 16 amino acids. This CDR3 reads CASSSRLAGGPNEQYF. The CDR3 nucleotides are TGTGCCAGCAGTTCAAGACTAGCGGGAGGGCCCAACGAGCAGTACTTC.

This chain connects TRBV3-1 (or the pseudogene TRBV3-2) to TRBJ2-5, with D unclear. CDR3 length: 15 residues. V was shortened by 5 bases and J by 4 bases, with 17 bases between the two germline ends. Germline loops: CDR1 LGHDT, CDR2 YNNKEL (reference sequence). In DNA form, the CDR3 reads TGTGCCAGCAGCTACCATTCCCCCGGGCGAGAGACCCAGTACTTC. Encoded protein: CASSYHSPGRETQYF.

This clone is a singleton in its sample. CDR3 nucleotides: TGCAGTGCTAGTTCGGGGGCTTTAAATGAGCAGTTCTTC. Amino acids: CSASSGALNEQFF. This chain connects TRBV20-1 to TRBJ2-1; D may be TRBD1 or TRBD2 (6 bases each). Germline V gene data show CDR1 as DFQATT and CDR2 as SNEGSKA (reference sequence). This CDR3 is built from 13 residues. Trimming shortened V by 3 bases and J by 7 bases, and 13 bases separated the two germline ends.

The chain carries TRBV7-6 and TRBJ1-6; 8 nucleotides agree with TRBD1. Germline loops: CDR1 SGHVS, CDR2 FNYEAQ. Trimming at V came to 5 bases and at J to 9 bases, leaving 9 bases not matched to a gene. The CDR3 has 15 residues. In DNA, the CDR3 is TGTGCCAGCAGCCCGGGACAGGCCTATGGTTCACCCCTCCACTTT. It yields the protein CASSPGQAYGSPLHF.

The chain is built from TRBV14 and TRBJ2-7; D is unclear. The length of the CDR3 is 15 residues. V was trimmed by 2 bases and J by 0 bases, leaving 11 bases between them. The germline gives CDR1 SGHDN, CDR2 FVKESK. CDR3 bases: TGTGCCAGCAGCCAAATCTGGGGATCCTCCTACGAGCAGTACTTC. It encodes CASSQIWGSSYEQYF.

The chain employs TRBV30 and TRBJ2-3; 8 nucleotides align to TRBD2. The V and J ends lost 2 bases and 4 bases, in that order; junction bases with no gene match: 5. This CDR3 comprises 14 residues. CDR1 and CDR2 from the germline V gene are GTSNPN and SVGIG (reference sequence). The chain's CDR3 is CAWSLGGGSDTQYF. DNA for the CDR3: TGTGCCTGGAGTTTGGGCGGGGGGTCAGATACGCAGTATTTT.

The V and J genes are TRBV6-6 and TRBJ2-7, with TRBD2 matching over 8 bases. The CDR3 has 14 residues. CDR1 and CDR2 (germline): MNHNY, SVGAGI (reference sequence). Trimming cost V 4 bases and J 2 bases; bases outside gene matches: 4. Here the CDR3 DNA reads TGTGCCAGCAGTTCATCTAGCGGGCCCTACGAGCAGTACTTC. As protein: CASSSSSGPYEQYF.

The rearrangement uses TRBV5-6 and TRBJ2-7, with 7 positions matching TRBD1. Germline loops: CDR1 SGHDT, CDR2 YYEEEE. J gave up 2 bases and V 3 bases, and 8 bases lay outside the gene matches. The CDR3 runs to 15 residues. The CDR3 spells CASSSGTVLTYEQYF. The CDR3 region has the DNA TGTGCCAGCAGCTCGGGGACAGTTCTTACCTACGAGCAGTACTTC.

This rearrangement joins TRBV9 to TRBJ2-7, with D unresolved. Trimming took off 0 bases at V and 5 bases at J, with 6 bases between the two ends. Per the germline V gene, CDR1 is SGDLS and CDR2 is YYNGEE. This CDR3 region has 12 residues. The CDR3 spells CASSVDSDEQYF. CDR3 sequence (DNA): TGTGCCAGCAGCGTAGACAGTGACGAGCAGTACTTC.

The chain employs TRBV7-2 and TRBJ2-2, with D perhaps TRBD1 (6 bases). The germline V gene has CDR1 SGHTA and CDR2 FQGNSA. V lost 5 bases to trimming and J lost 2 bases, with 12 bases between them. The CDR3 is 15 residues long. CDR3 loop: CASSPMDRNTGELFF. CDR3 DNA sequence: TGTGCCAGCAGCCCTATGGACAGAAACACCGGGGAGCTGTTTTTT.

The chain joins TRBV19 to TRBJ1-1; 8 nucleotides align to TRBD1. The CDR3 length is 16 residues. Germline CDR1 reads LNHDA; CDR2 reads SQIVND (reference sequence). After removal of 5 bases from V and 4 bases from J, the junction contained 12 bases not matched to a gene. The CDR3 here is CASSASGGPIPTEAFF. The CDR3 bases are TGTGCCAGTAGTGCCTCAGGGGGCCCCATCCCCACTGAAGCTTTCTTT.

V usage is TRBV29-1 and J usage is TRBJ1-2; 7 nucleotides line up with TRBD1. This CDR3 has 13 amino acids. The V segment lost 3 bases and the J segment 5 bases; nucleotides outside the gene matches: 6. From germline, CDR1 is SQVTM and CDR2 ANQGSEA. CDR3 sequence: CSVEDQGVYGYTF. In DNA, the CDR3 is TGCAGCGTTGAGGACCAGGGGGTTTATGGCTACACCTTC.

The V and J genes are TRBV28 and TRBJ1-3; 9 bases line up with TRBD1. V gave up 5 bases and J gave up 0 bases; unmatched junction bases: 8. This CDR3 has 17 residues. CDR1 MDHEN and CDR2 SYDVKM come from the germline V gene. The DNA of the CDR3 is TGTGCCAGCAGTCCTTCACCGGGACAGGGCTCTGGAAACACCATATATTTT. Protein product: CASSPSPGQGSGNTIYF.